This TCR beta chain was retrieved from a study of blood T cell repertoires in COVID-19. As for the study in general: COVID-19 samples from acute and convalescent phases originated in the United States, Italy and Spain. T cells, B-cell-depleted T cells, or PBMCs supplied cDNA or gDNA.

CDR3 length: 14 residues. Germline CDR1 is MNHEY and CDR2 is SMNVEV (reference sequence). Trimming removed 3 bases from V and 6 bases from J; junction bases left unmatched: 4. Patients of the Seattle cohort, enrolled during active infection, were followed longitudinally. As originally analysed: Amplified reference gene primers provided the basis for estimating nucleated cell counts. Method: immunoSEQ multiplex PCR; TCRdb's copy keeps in-frame clones and lacks some. The V and J calls and clone size are taken from that table; D and trimming were inferred from the DNA. The sample lists about 350,000 clones, 88% occurring once. Points on this clone: Other nucleotide sequences in the sample specify the same CDR3.

Material for sequencing was peripheral blood. V usage is TRBV27 and J usage is TRBJ1-4, with 7 bases aligning to TRBD1. This receptor was identified in a woman in her seventies with COVID-19, enrolled during active disease. CDR3 nucleotide sequence: TGTGCCAGCAGTTTTAGGCAGGGGGATGAAAAACTGTTTTTT. This sequence encodes CASSFRQGDEKLFF.